A single sample is the source of the 9 T cell receptor beta chains below, sequenced in a study of OX40 agonist ivuxolimab in advanced cancers. Method: immunoSEQ multiplex PCR; TCRdb's copy keeps in-frame clones and lacks some. Of 74,000 or so clones listed, roughly 90% are singletons. This specimen consisted of CD4+ or CD8+ T cells sorted from blood, obtained in a trial of the OX40 agonist ivuxolimab. These receptors were taken from an adult with an advanced solid tumor such as melanoma, head and neck, liver or kidney cancer.

The chain is built from TRBV5-1 and TRBJ1-2, with 12 bases that match TRBD1. CDR1 SGHRS and CDR2 YFSETQ come from the germline V gene. The CDR3 contains 16 residues. The V segment lost 0 bases and the J segment 7 bases; nucleotides outside the gene matches: 7. The CDR3 coding sequence is TGCGCCAGCAGCTTGGACCCCGGGACAGGGGGCGCTGGCTACACCTTC. It encodes CASSLDPGTGGAGYTF.

The V gene is TRBV7-3, the J gene TRBJ2-5, with 11 nucleotides matching TRBD1. This CDR3 region has 15 residues. V lost 5 bases, J lost 4 bases, and 6 bases stayed unmatched. Germline V gene data show CDR1 as SGHTA and CDR2 as FQGTGA. The CDR3 nucleotides are TGTGCCAGCAGCCCTACGGGGACAGGGGGAGAGACCCAGTACTTC. This codes for CASSPTGTGGETQYF.

The genes are TRBV29-1 and TRBJ2-1; a possible D gene is TRBD1 (5 bases). Between the trimmed V and J ends, which lost 5 bases and 4 bases, there was a span of 12 bases. The CDR3 covers 13 residues. Germline CDR1 reads SQVTM; CDR2 reads ANQGSEA. CDR3 loop: CSVKGDSYNEQFF. The CDR3 nucleotides read TGCAGCGTTAAAGGGGATTCGTACAATGAGCAGTTCTTC.

The chain joins TRBV5-6 to TRBJ2-1; D unresolved. Between the trimmed V and J ends, which lost 2 bases and 4 bases, there was a span of 4 bases. The CDR3 sequence is 12 residues long. Germline CDR1 and CDR2: SGHDT and YYEEEE. CDR3: CASSFLYNEQFF. In DNA, the CDR3 is TGTGCCAGCAGCTTCCTGTACAATGAGCAGTTCTTC.

The chain carries TRBV21-1 and TRBJ2-7; the table's D call, TRBD1, was not checked against the DNA. TRBV21-1 is designated a pseudogene. This CDR3 is 17 amino acids long. The CDR3 DNA follows: TGTGCCAGCAGCAAATGGGTTGGGCCCCGCAATCCCTACGAGCAGTACTTC. It codes for CASSKWVGPRNPYEQYF.

The chain couples TRBV7-9 to TRBJ1-5, with TRBD1 matching 9 bases. The V segment lost 4 bases and the J segment 7 bases; nucleotides outside the gene matches: 11. Germline V gives CDR1 SEHNR, CDR2 FQNEAQ (reference sequence). This CDR3 is 16 amino acids long. The CDR3 DNA follows: TGTGCCAGCAGCTACGGAACACAGGGGGCCGGGCAGCCCCAGCATTTT. This codes for CASSYGTQGAGQPQHF.

The chain carries TRBV4-2 and TRBJ2-7; D might be TRBD1 or TRBD2, each matching 7 bases. The germline V and J ends were trimmed by 0 bases and 2 bases, with 14 bases remaining between them. This CDR3 is 16 amino acids long. The germline CDR1 and CDR2 sequences are LGHNA and YNFKEQ. The CDR3 bases are TGTGCCAGCAGCCAAGATCAGGGGGGGTCCGCCTACGAGCAGTACTTC. It is translated as CASSQDQGGSAYEQYF.

The V and J genes are TRBV6-5 and TRBJ1-2; 11 bases fit TRBD1. V was pared by 7 bases and J by 4 bases, with 8 bases of the junction left unmatched. The CDR3 covers 15 residues. Germline V lookup: CDR1 MNHEY, CDR2 SVGAGI. CDR3 region: CASTRTGGAGYGYTF. The CDR3, as DNA: TGTGCCAGCACAAGGACAGGGGGCGCGGGCTATGGCTACACCTTC.

This chain uses TRBV19 with TRBJ2-1, with 9 bases lining up with TRBD2. This CDR3 is built from 17 residues. CDR1 and CDR2 from the germline V gene are LNHDA and SQIVND (reference sequence). J gave up 2 bases and V 5 bases, and 10 bases lay outside the gene matches. In DNA form, the CDR3 reads TGTGCCAGTAGTGGCGTTAGCGGGGGAGTCACCTACAATGAGCAGTTCTTC. Translating it yields CASSGVSGGVTYNEQFF.